Below, 25 T cell receptor beta chains from the same sample are listed, as sequenced in a study of Ad26.COV2.S vaccination and SARS-CoV-2 variants. Treatment reported: some 20 received Ad26.COV2.S at low or high dose, single or two shots; roughly five received placebo; per-sample allocation not given. Material that was analyzed had been drawn on day 63 after the first vaccine or placebo injection. This table comes from immunoSEQ multiplex PCR, and its TCRdb copy is limited to in-frame clones, with some not included. The table lists some 480,000 clones, roughly 87% of them singletons, with 9.5% to 15% in the top ten. The input for sequencing was peripheral blood, taken in a trial of Ad26.COV2.S vaccine versus placebo. The receptors come from a person aged 18-60 years who received the Ad26.COV2.S COVID-19 vaccine or a placebo.

The chain is built from TRBV6-4 and TRBJ1-5; D uncertain. The CDR3 runs to 13 residues. V shed 4 bases and J shed 3 bases, with 7 bases lying between them. CDR1 is MRHNA, CDR2 SNTAGT, per germline. CDR3 loop: CASSGGPNQPQHF. Written as DNA, the CDR3 is TGTGCCAGCAGTGGGGGTCCCAATCAGCCCCAGCATTTT.

The rearrangement links TRBV10-3 to TRBJ1-1; TRBD1 agrees at 9 bases. V shed 5 bases, J shed 2 bases, and the junction held 9 bases outside the gene matches. From germline, CDR1 is ENHRY and CDR2 SYGVKD. The CDR3 loop spans 16 amino acids. CDR3 coding DNA: TGTGCCATCAGTCAGACCCGGACAGGGGCTAACACTGAAGCTTTCTTT. Amino acids: CAISQTRTGANTEAFF.

CDR3 sequence: CASSPIWGQGNTGELFF. For the CDR3, the DNA is TGTGCCAGCAGCCCGATATGGGGACAGGGGAACACCGGGGAGCTGTTTTTT. The V and J genes are TRBV11-2 and TRBJ2-2; 9 bases match TRBD1. The germline V gene has CDR1 SGHAT and CDR2 FQNNGV. J lost 1 base, V lost 5 bases, and 8 bases had no gene match. The CDR3 totals 17 residues.

The rearrangement joins TRBV29-1 to TRBJ2-7, with 7 bases lining up with TRBD2. Trimming removed 4 bases from V and 6 bases from J; junction bases left unmatched: 9. This CDR3 has 13 amino acids. Germline CDR1 reads SQVTM; CDR2 reads ANQGSEA. The DNA for the CDR3 is TGCAGCGTTGTGTTGGGAGGGATCGGCGAGCAGTACTTC. It codes for CSVVLGGIGEQYF.

The genes are TRBV9 and TRBJ2-2; 8 bases are a match to TRBD1. The V gene's germline CDR1 is SGDLS and CDR2 YYNGEE. The CDR3 runs 15 residues. V gave up 2 bases and J gave up 4 bases; unmatched junction bases: 4. The CDR3 DNA follows: TGTGCCAGCAGCGTTTCACAGGGGGTCACCGGGGAGCTGTTTTTT. This encodes CASSVSQGVTGELFF. Using reference TRBV9 and TRBJ2-2 for the parts outside the CDR3, the full variable domain is DSGVTQTPKHLITATGQRVTLRCSPRSGDLSVYWYQQSLDQGLQFLIQYYNGEERAKGNILERFSAQQFPDLHSELNLSSLELGDSALYFCASSVSQGVTGELFFGEGSRLTVL.

This chain uses TRBV15 with TRBJ2-1; the match to TRBD1 covers 7 bases. The CDR3 is made up of 17 amino acids. Trimming at V came to 2 bases and at J to 0 bases, leaving 7 bases not matched to a gene. The germline V gene has CDR1 LNHNV and CDR2 YYDKDF (reference sequence). In nucleotides, the CDR3 is TGTGCCACCAGCAGATCCCGGACAGGCCGCTCCTACAATGAGCAGTTCTTC. This codes for CATSRSRTGRSYNEQFF.

This clone appeared a single time. The V and J genes are TRBV27 and TRBJ1-4; D is unclear. The CDR3 sequence is 15 residues long. V dropped 1 base and J dropped 0 bases, with 6 bases sitting between them. The germline CDR1 and CDR2 sequences are MNHEY and SMNVEV (reference sequence). CDR3 protein: CASSLFRSTNEKLFF. CDR3 sequence (DNA): TGTGCCAGCAGTTTATTCCGATCAACTAATGAAAAACTGTTTTTT.

This clone turned up a few times. The V call is TRBV7-3, the J call TRBJ2-5; D might be TRBD2 (5 bases). The V and J ends lost 2 bases and 5 bases respectively, with 9 bases between them. CDR3 length: 13 residues. CDR1 is SGHTA, CDR2 FQGTGA, per germline. CDR3 nucleotides: TGTGCCAGCAGCTTATCGGGGTGGGAGACCCAGTACTTC. It encodes CASSLSGWETQYF.

The chain couples TRBV27 to TRBJ2-7; unclear D gene. Germline-derived CDR1 and CDR2 are MNHEY and SMNVEV (reference sequence). The CDR3 is made up of 12 amino acids. V lost 5 bases, J lost 2 bases, and 7 bases lay in between. Written as DNA, the CDR3 is TGTGCCAGCAGTAACGACCCCTACGAGCAGTACTTC. Its protein product is CASSNDPYEQYF.

Written as DNA, the CDR3 is TGTGCCAGTAGTATAAAAGTGACCTTCACTAAAAACATTCAGTACTTC. This encodes CASSIKVTFTKNIQYF. This chain uses TRBV19 with TRBJ2-4, with unresolved D. The CDR3 loop spans 16 amino acids. Germline CDR1 is LNHDA and CDR2 is SQIVND (reference sequence). Trimming took 2 bases from V and 4 from J, leaving 15 bases between them.

The count of this clone is one. The V gene is TRBV3-1 (or the pseudogene TRBV3-2), the J gene TRBJ2-5, with D unclear. This CDR3 has 15 residues. Trimming left V 0 bases short and J 1 base short, with 9 bases between. Germline CDR1 and CDR2: LGHDT and YNNKEL (reference sequence). CDR3 in DNA: TGTGCCAGCAGCCAAGATCTAGGGCCCCAAGAGACCCAGTACTTC. It yields the protein CASSQDLGPQETQYF.

The CDR3 is CASSDQGAGNTIYF. As DNA, the CDR3 is TGCGCCAGCAGCGACCAGGGGGCTGGAAACACCATATATTTT. V is TRBV5-1 and J is TRBJ1-3; TRBD1 agrees at 7 bases. There are 14 residues in the CDR3. Germline V gene lookup returns CDR1 SGHRS and CDR2 YFSETQ. Trimming at V came to 4 bases and at J to 2 bases, leaving 3 bases not matched to a gene.

The V call is TRBV5-4, the J call TRBJ2-3; D possibly matches TRBD1 or TRBD2 (7 bases each). CDR1 and CDR2 from the germline V gene are SGHNT and YYREEE (reference sequence). This CDR3 has 15 amino acids. Trimming pared 0 bases from V and 2 bases from J, leaving 10 bases between. The CDR3 DNA reads as TGTGCCAGCAGCTTGGGGGAGGGGGCCACAGATACGCAGTATTTT. Amino acid sequence: CASSLGEGATDTQYF.

The V and J genes are TRBV10-3 and TRBJ2-7; D gene uncertain. The CDR3 spans 13 residues. Trimming removed 3 bases from V and 1 base from J, with 7 bases in between. Germline CDR1 and CDR2: ENHRY and SYGVKD. This chain's CDR3 is CAISDDSSYEQYF. CDR3 in DNA: TGTGCCATCAGTGACGACTCGTCCTACGAGCAGTACTTC.

The chain carries TRBV5-1 and TRBJ1-5; 10 nucleotides line up with TRBD1. Germline CDR1 reads SGHRS; CDR2 reads YFSETQ. V shed 5 bases, J shed 5 bases, and the junction held 4 bases outside the gene matches. CDR3 length: 14 residues. CDR3: CASSIGQGDQPQHF. The CDR3 DNA is TGCGCCAGCAGTATCGGACAGGGGGATCAGCCCCAGCATTTT.

This clone came up a few times. The chain combines TRBV15 with TRBJ2-2; 11 bases line up with TRBD2. CDR1 is LNHNV and CDR2 is YYDKDF in the germline V gene (reference sequence). CDR3 length: 20 residues. V gave up 1 base and J gave up 5 bases; unmatched junction bases: 15. CDR3 sequence (DNA): TGTGCCACCAGCAGAGCGGTCCGCCTTAGCGGGAGGGTTTGGACCGGGGAGCTGTTTTTT. It specifies CATSRAVRLSGRVWTGELFF.

The V gene is TRBV4-3, the J gene TRBJ2-7; the match to TRBD2 covers 7 bases. Germline CDR1 LGHNA, CDR2 YSLEER. Germline trimming cut 1 base from V and 2 bases from J; bases unmatched to any gene: 11. The CDR3 sequence is 17 residues long. DNA of the CDR3: TGCGCCAGCAGCCAAGGTCCCGGGGGGAGTATCCCCTACGAGCAGTACTTC. Its translation is CASSQGPGGSIPYEQYF.

V gene TRBV4-1 combines with J gene TRBJ1-1; TRBD1 matches 10 bases. The junction had 10 bases not matched to a gene; V was cut back by 3 bases and J by 6 bases. This CDR3 has 16 amino acids. Germline V CDR1 and CDR2: MGHRA, YSYEKL. The CDR3 region is CASSHAGTGAGSEAFF. The CDR3 DNA sequence: TGCGCCAGCAGCCATGCCGGGACAGGGGCCGGTTCTGAAGCTTTCTTT.

V gene TRBV21-1 combines with J gene TRBJ2-3; the table's D call, TRBD1, was not checked against the DNA. TRBV21-1 is a pseudogene segment. The CDR3 contains 17 residues. The CDR3 reads CASSKPDREGPTDTQYF. The DNA of the CDR3 is TGTGCCAGCAGCAAACCGGACAGGGAAGGGCCGACAGATACGCAGTATTTT.

This clone was detected once. The rearrangement links TRBV6-2 or TRBV6-3 to TRBJ2-3; possibly TRBD1 for D (5 bases). This CDR3 region has 14 residues. V lost 4 bases, J lost 1 base, and 9 bases lay in between. Germline CDR1 reads MNHEY; CDR2 reads SVGEGT. The CDR3 is CASSFLGGTDTQYF. In nucleotides, the CDR3 is TGTGCCAGCAGTTTTTTAGGGGGCACAGATACGCAGTATTTT.

V is TRBV28 and J is TRBJ2-1; 8 bases line up with TRBD2. CDR1 MDHEN and CDR2 SYDVKM come from the germline V gene. The V segment lost 6 bases and the J segment 8 bases; nucleotides outside the gene matches: 6. The CDR3 has 13 residues. The CDR3 nucleotides read TGTGCCAGCAGGGGCGCGGGGGGCTATGAGCAGTTCTTC. This encodes CASRGAGGYEQFF.

The chain links TRBV9 to TRBJ1-5, with D unresolved. The CDR3 is 15 residues long. V shed 0 bases and J shed 0 bases, with 7 bases lying between them. Germline CDR1 is SGDLS and CDR2 is YYNGEE. The CDR3 sequence: CASSVGLDSNQPQHF. The CDR3 DNA follows: TGTGCCAGCAGCGTAGGTTTAGATAGCAATCAGCCCCAGCATTTT.

The V call is TRBV13, the J call TRBJ1-3; TRBD1 matches 9 bases. Germline V gene lookup returns CDR1 PRHDT and CDR2 FYEKMQ (reference sequence). The J segment lost 3 bases and the V segment lost 5 bases, leaving 8 bases of the junction unmatched. This CDR3 region has 16 residues. The CDR3 DNA is TGTGCCAGCAGCCTCCCACAGGGGGCGAGTGGAAACACCATATATTTT. Its protein is CASSLPQGASGNTIYF.

This clone turned up a few times. The rearrangement joins TRBV6-5 to TRBJ1-2; D may be TRBD1 (6 bases). Germline V gives CDR1 MNHEY, CDR2 SVGAGI. V was clipped by 7 bases and J by 3 bases, with 18 bases between them. The CDR3 runs 15 residues. As DNA, the CDR3 is TGTGCCAGCAAGCCGAACCTCAGGGGTGACTATGGCTACACCTTC. This sequence encodes CASKPNLRGDYGYTF.

This chain uses TRBV10-3 with TRBJ2-1; D remains ambiguous. The CDR3 covers 13 residues. Trimming left V 0 bases short and J 4 bases short, with 4 bases between. Germline lookup yields CDR1 ENHRY and CDR2 SYGVKD. CDR3 bases: TGTGCCATCAGTGAGTCGCGGTACAATGAGCAGTTCTTC. Translated: CAISESRYNEQFF.